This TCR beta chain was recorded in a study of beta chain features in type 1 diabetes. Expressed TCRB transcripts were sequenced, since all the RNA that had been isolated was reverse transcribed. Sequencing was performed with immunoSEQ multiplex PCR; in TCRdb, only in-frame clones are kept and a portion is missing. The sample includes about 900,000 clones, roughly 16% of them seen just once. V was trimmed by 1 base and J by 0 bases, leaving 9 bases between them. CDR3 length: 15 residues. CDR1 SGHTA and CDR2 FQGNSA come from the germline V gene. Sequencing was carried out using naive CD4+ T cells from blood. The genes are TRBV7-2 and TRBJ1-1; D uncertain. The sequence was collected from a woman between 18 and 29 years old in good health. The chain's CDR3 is CASSLVGRMNTEAFF. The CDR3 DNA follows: TGTGCCAGCAGCTTAGTCGGCAGGATGAACACTGAAGCTTTCTTT.